This is a list of T cell receptor beta chains from one sample in a study of T cell changes during pregnancy in multiple sclerosis. Assay used: immunoSEQ multiplex PCR; TCRdb lists only in-frame clones, some missing. This sample has 30,000 to 40,000 clones, with 91% found just once. The specimen comprised CD4+ T cells from peripheral blood mononuclear cells, sampled in the third trimester of pregnancy. Every receptor here comes from a female donor in good health, enrolled as a control in a pregnancy study. The CDR3 runs from the conserved cysteine through the conserved F or W. D genes are given only for firm matches. Size values are once, few and many counts, or a class for expanded clones, and some rows have none.

v_gene: TRBV27
d_gene: TRBD2
j_gene: TRBJ2-3
abundance: once
CDR3nt: TGTGCCAGCCGAACTGTAGCGGGATGGTTAGATACGCAGTATTTT
CDR3aa: CASRTVAGWLDTQYF

v_gene: TRBV10-3
d_gene: .
j_gene: TRBJ1-6
abundance: .
CDR3nt: TGTGCCATCAGCAACGGGAGCCCCTCAACTAATTCACCCCTCCACTTT
CDR3aa: CAISNGSPSTNSPLHF

v_gene: TRBV7-3
d_gene: .
j_gene: TRBJ1-6
abundance: .
CDR3nt: TGTGCCAGCAGCAAGCACGGGGGGCTGGATTCACCCCTCCACTTT
CDR3aa: CASSKHGGLDSPLHF

v_gene: TRBV18
d_gene: .
j_gene: TRBJ2-6
abundance: .
CDR3nt: TGTGCCAGCTCACCCGAGGATACTGGGGCCAACGTCCTGACTTTC
CDR3aa: CASSPEDTGANVLTF

v_gene: TRBV4-1
d_gene: .
j_gene: TRBJ1-5
abundance: .
CDR3nt: TGCGCCAGCAGCCAAGATTACATTTATAGCAATCAGCCCCAGCATTTT
CDR3aa: CASSQDYIYSNQPQHF

v_gene: TRBV7-2
d_gene: TRBD2
j_gene: TRBJ2-5
abundance: .
CDR3nt: TGTGCCAGCAGCGTTAGCGGGGGAGAGACCCAGTACTTC
CDR3aa: CASSVSGGETQYF

v_gene: TRBV5-1
d_gene: .
j_gene: TRBJ2-3
abundance: .
CDR3nt: TGCGCCAGCAGCTCCGGGGTCCCAGTTACCGCGCAGTATTTT
CDR3aa: CASSSGVPVTAQYF

v_gene: TRBV7-2
d_gene: .
j_gene: TRBJ1-1
abundance: .
CDR3nt: TGTGCCAGCAGCTCTAGCATGAACACTGAAGCTTTCTTT
CDR3aa: CASSSSMNTEAFF

v_gene: TRBV7-2
d_gene: TRBD1
j_gene: TRBJ2-1
abundance: .
CDR3nt: TGTGCCAGCAGCGGGGACAGGGGTGACAATGAGCAGTTCTTC
CDR3aa: CASSGDRGDNEQFF

v_gene: TRBV4-2
d_gene: TRBD2
j_gene: TRBJ2-1
abundance: .
CDR3nt: TGTGCCAGCAGCCAAGACGGGCTAGCGGGAGGCTACAATGAGCAGTTCTTC
CDR3aa: CASSQDGLAGGYNEQFF

v_gene: TRBV7-2
d_gene: TRBD2
j_gene: TRBJ2-1
abundance: .
CDR3nt: TGTGCCAGCAGTGGCGGGGGGAGTGACAATGAGCAGTTCTTC
CDR3aa: CASSGGGSDNEQFF

v_gene: TRBV2
d_gene: .
j_gene: TRBJ2-1
abundance: .
CDR3nt: TGTGCCAGCAGTGAATTTCAGGGCCCCAATGAGCAGTTCTTC
CDR3aa: CASSEFQGPNEQFF

v_gene: TRBV18
d_gene: .
j_gene: TRBJ1-5
abundance: .
CDR3nt: TGTGCCAGCTCACCACGGGAGGGCAATCAGCCCCAGCATTTT
CDR3aa: CASSPREGNQPQHF

v_gene: TRBV2
d_gene: TRBD1
j_gene: TRBJ2-7
abundance: .
CDR3nt: TGTGCCCTGAGGCCCCTGCACCGGGACAGGGGGTACGAGCAGTACTTC
CDR3aa: CALRPLHRDRGYEQYF

v_gene: TRBV18
d_gene: TRBD1
j_gene: TRBJ1-5
abundance: .
CDR3nt: TGTGCCAGCTCACCCGGGACAGGGATTAGCAATCAGCCCCAGCATTTT
CDR3aa: CASSPGTGISNQPQHF

v_gene: TRBV7-2
d_gene: TRBD2
j_gene: TRBJ2-1
abundance: .
CDR3nt: TGTGCCAGCAATTTTAGGGCGGGAGATTACAATGAGCAGTTCTTC
CDR3aa: CASNFRAGDYNEQFF

v_gene: TRBV21-1
d_gene: .
j_gene: TRBJ2-2
abundance: .
CDR3nt: TGTGCCAGCAGAAGACAGTCGAACACCGGGGAGCTGTTTTTT
CDR3aa: CASRRQSNTGELFF

v_gene: TRBV10-2
d_gene: .
j_gene: TRBJ2-5
abundance: .
CDR3nt: TGCGCCAGCAGTGAGTCGACCCGCGGGCGGGAGACCCAGTACTTC
CDR3aa: CASSESTRGRETQYF

v_gene: TRBV7-8
d_gene: TRBD1
j_gene: TRBJ2-7
abundance: .
CDR3nt: TGTGCCAGCAGCTTACGGACAGGCTACGAGCAGTACTTC
CDR3aa: CASSLRTGYEQYF

v_gene: TRBV5-1
d_gene: .
j_gene: TRBJ2-3
abundance: .
CDR3nt: TGCGCCAGCAGCTTGGGACAGAGTGATCCAGATACGCAGTATTTT
CDR3aa: CASSLGQSDPDTQYF

v_gene: TRBV18
d_gene: TRBD2
j_gene: TRBJ2-7
abundance: .
CDR3nt: TGTGCCAGCTCACCGGGACTAGCGGGAGTAAGTGGGGCGGACTTC
CDR3aa: CASSPGLAGVSGADF

v_gene: TRBV7-8
d_gene: TRBD2
j_gene: TRBJ2-1
abundance: .
CDR3nt: TGTGCCAGCAGCTTAGCCGGAGCGGGAGTTGGCTATGAGCAGTTCTTC
CDR3aa: CASSLAGAGVGYEQFF

v_gene: TRBV28
d_gene: .
j_gene: TRBJ2-5
abundance: .
CDR3nt: TGTGCCAGCAGTCTATCGGGTCAAGAGACCCAGTACTTC
CDR3aa: CASSLSGQETQYF

v_gene: TRBV6-5
d_gene: .
j_gene: TRBJ1-1
abundance: .
CDR3nt: TGTGCCAGCAGTTACTCGAAGCTCAGGGGCGCTGAAGCTTTCTTT
CDR3aa: CASSYSKLRGAEAFF

v_gene: TRBV30
d_gene: .
j_gene: TRBJ2-1
abundance: .
CDR3nt: TGTGCCTGGAGTGTACGAGGGAATCGGAATGAGCAGTTCTTC
CDR3aa: CAWSVRGNRNEQFF

v_gene: TRBV29-1
d_gene: .
j_gene: TRBJ1-1
abundance: few
CDR3nt: TGCAGCGCCCACTCGAGCAGCGCGTTCTTT
CDR3aa: CSAHSSSAFF

v_gene: TRBV7-2
d_gene: .
j_gene: TRBJ2-7
abundance: few
CDR3nt: TGTGCCAGCAGCTTAGGTCCGTCCTCCTACGAGCAGTACTTC
CDR3aa: CASSLGPSSYEQYF

v_gene: TRBV6-1
d_gene: .
j_gene: TRBJ2-5
abundance: .
CDR3nt: TGTGCCAGCAGTGAATCCGGGTTCCCACGGAGAGAGACCCAGTACTTC
CDR3aa: CASSESGFPRRETQYF

v_gene: TRBV29-1
d_gene: .
j_gene: TRBJ2-5
abundance: .
CDR3nt: TGCAGCGTTGATATCCTAGCCGAGACCCAGTACTTC
CDR3aa: CSVDILAETQYF

v_gene: TRBV11-2
d_gene: .
j_gene: TRBJ2-7
abundance: .
CDR3nt: TGTGCCAGCAGCTTAGCCGAGGAGCAGTACTTC
CDR3aa: CASSLAEEQYF

v_gene: TRBV25-1
d_gene: TRBD1
j_gene: TRBJ1-5
abundance: .
CDR3nt: TGTGCCAGCAGTGTCGGGACAGGGACGGTTGGAAATCAGCCCCAGCATTTT
CDR3aa: CASSVGTGTVGNQPQHF

v_gene: TRBV6-4
d_gene: TRBD1
j_gene: TRBJ1-1
abundance: .
CDR3nt: TGTGCCAGCAGCCGAACAGGACAGGGTCAGTACACTGAAGCTTTCTTT
CDR3aa: CASSRTGQGQYTEAFF

v_gene: TRBV5-1
d_gene: TRBD1
j_gene: TRBJ1-2
abundance: .
CDR3nt: TGCGCCAGCAGCTCGGAGACAGGGTCGTATGGCTACACCTTC
CDR3aa: CASSSETGSYGYTF

v_gene: TRBV2
d_gene: TRBD1
j_gene: TRBJ1-1
abundance: .
CDR3nt: TGTGCCAGCAGTTTACAGGGGTATCTCACTGAAGCTTTCTTT
CDR3aa: CASSLQGYLTEAFF

v_gene: TRBV10-3
d_gene: TRBD1
j_gene: TRBJ2-5
abundance: .
CDR3nt: TGTGCCATCAGTGAAAGACAGGGGGTCGAGACCCAGTACTTC
CDR3aa: CAISERQGVETQYF

v_gene: TRBV7-2
d_gene: .
j_gene: TRBJ1-3
abundance: .
CDR3nt: TGTGCCAGCAGCTTAGCCCCTGGACAGTTGAACTCTGGAAACACCATATATTTT
CDR3aa: CASSLAPGQLNSGNTIYF

v_gene: TRBV9
d_gene: TRBD1
j_gene: TRBJ1-5
abundance: .
CDR3nt: TGTGCCAGCAGTCCAGGACAGGGAATATCGGGCAATCAGCCCCAGCATTTT
CDR3aa: CASSPGQGISGNQPQHF

v_gene: TRBV15
d_gene: .
j_gene: TRBJ2-5
abundance: .
CDR3nt: TGTGCCACCAGCAGAGATCGAGGTATGAACCGCCAAGAGACCCAGTACTTC
CDR3aa: CATSRDRGMNRQETQYF

v_gene: TRBV7-2
d_gene: TRBD2
j_gene: TRBJ2-5
abundance: .
CDR3nt: TGTGCCAGCAGCTTAGCGGGAGGGGAGACCCAGTACTTC
CDR3aa: CASSLAGGETQYF

v_gene: TRBV28
d_gene: TRBD2
j_gene: TRBJ2-1
abundance: .
CDR3nt: TGTGCCAGCAGTTTAGACGTCGGAGCGGGGCCCGACGCGTTCTTC
CDR3aa: CASSLDVGAGPDAFF

v_gene: TRBV15
d_gene: TRBD1
j_gene: TRBJ2-7
abundance: .
CDR3nt: TGTGCCACCCTAGATTACGCGGGACAGGGGAGTAACGAGCAGTACTTC
CDR3aa: CATLDYAGQGSNEQYF

v_gene: TRBV6-6
d_gene: TRBD1
j_gene: TRBJ1-6
abundance: .
CDR3nt: TGTGCCAGCAGTCTATTACGGACAGGCCTAAATTCACCCCTCCACTTT
CDR3aa: CASSLLRTGLNSPLHF

v_gene: TRBV5-5
d_gene: .
j_gene: TRBJ1-5
abundance: .
CDR3nt: TGTGCCAGCGCTGGCAGGGGTAATCAGCCCCAGCATTTT
CDR3aa: CASAGRGNQPQHF

v_gene: TRBV19
d_gene: .
j_gene: TRBJ2-7
abundance: .
CDR3nt: TGTGCCAGTAGTCCCCGGGGTCTCTACGAGCAGTACTTC
CDR3aa: CASSPRGLYEQYF

v_gene: TRBV30
d_gene: .
j_gene: TRBJ2-7
abundance: .
CDR3nt: TGTGCCTACCAACTGACAGGAGTTTACGAGCAGTACTTC
CDR3aa: CAYQLTGVYEQYF

v_gene: TRBV9
d_gene: .
j_gene: TRBJ2-1
abundance: .
CDR3nt: TGTGCCAGCAGCGTAGGGGACTTTAGGAGAAACAATGAGCAGTTCTTC
CDR3aa: CASSVGDFRRNNEQFF

v_gene: TRBV11-2
d_gene: TRBD2
j_gene: TRBJ2-7
abundance: .
CDR3nt: TGTGCCAGCAGCTTAGGCGGGGGGGGATACGAGCAGTACTTC
CDR3aa: CASSLGGGGYEQYF

v_gene: TRBV5-1
d_gene: TRBD1
j_gene: TRBJ2-7
abundance: .
CDR3nt: TGCGCCAGCAGCCCGCGGGGGACAGGGGTCAACGAGCAGTACTTC
CDR3aa: CASSPRGTGVNEQYF

v_gene: TRBV6-5
d_gene: .
j_gene: TRBJ1-5
abundance: once
CDR3nt: TGTGCCAGCAGTTTTGGCAGGGGACATCAGCCCCAGCATTTT
CDR3aa: CASSFGRGHQPQHF

v_gene: TRBV9
d_gene: TRBD2
j_gene: TRBJ2-5
abundance: once
CDR3nt: TGTGCCAGCAGCACCCATAGCGGGATCCAAGAGACCCAGTACTTC
CDR3aa: CASSTHSGIQETQYF

v_gene: TRBV5-1
d_gene: TRBD1
j_gene: TRBJ2-7
abundance: once
CDR3nt: TGCGCCAGCAGCCGAGACAGGGGGCCCTACGAGCAGTACTTC
CDR3aa: CASSRDRGPYEQYF

v_gene: TRBV5-8
d_gene: .
j_gene: TRBJ1-1
abundance: .
CDR3nt: TGTGCCAGCAGCCTACTACAGGGGAACACTGAAGCTTTCTTT
CDR3aa: CASSLLQGNTEAFF

v_gene: TRBV10-3
d_gene: .
j_gene: TRBJ2-7
abundance: .
CDR3nt: TGTGCCGGCGCCGGGGGGCCGGGCGAGCAGTACTTC
CDR3aa: CAGAGGPGEQYF

v_gene: TRBV10-2
d_gene: .
j_gene: TRBJ2-5
abundance: .
CDR3nt: TGCGCCAGCAGTGAGTCGTACCCGGAGGTAGAGACCCAGTACTTC
CDR3aa: CASSESYPEVETQYF

v_gene: TRBV28
d_gene: .
j_gene: TRBJ2-1
abundance: .
CDR3nt: TGTGCCAGCAGTTTTCCCAGGGTGGGGTCGAATGAGCAGTTCTTC
CDR3aa: CASSFPRVGSNEQFF

v_gene: TRBV5-1
d_gene: TRBD2
j_gene: TRBJ2-3
abundance: .
CDR3nt: TGCGCCAGCAGCTTCCTAGCGGGAGGTGGAACAGATACGCAGTATTTT
CDR3aa: CASSFLAGGGTDTQYF

v_gene: TRBV21-1
d_gene: .
j_gene: TRBJ2-7
abundance: once
CDR3nt: TGTGCCAGCAGCAAAGGCCCTAACTACGAGCAGTACTTC
CDR3aa: CASSKGPNYEQYF

v_gene: TRBV5-6
d_gene: TRBD1
j_gene: TRBJ2-7
abundance: once
CDR3nt: TGTGCCAGCAGCGGGACAGGTTGGGTGGACGAGCAGTACTTC
CDR3aa: CASSGTGWVDEQYF

v_gene: TRBV6-5
d_gene: TRBD1
j_gene: TRBJ1-2
abundance: .
CDR3nt: TGTGCCAGCAAGATACAGGGGAGCGATGGCTACACCTTC
CDR3aa: CASKIQGSDGYTF

v_gene: TRBV4-1
d_gene: TRBD2
j_gene: TRBJ2-2
abundance: .
CDR3nt: TGCGCCAGCAGCCAAATGGCGGGGGACACCGGGGAGCTGTTTTTT
CDR3aa: CASSQMAGDTGELFF